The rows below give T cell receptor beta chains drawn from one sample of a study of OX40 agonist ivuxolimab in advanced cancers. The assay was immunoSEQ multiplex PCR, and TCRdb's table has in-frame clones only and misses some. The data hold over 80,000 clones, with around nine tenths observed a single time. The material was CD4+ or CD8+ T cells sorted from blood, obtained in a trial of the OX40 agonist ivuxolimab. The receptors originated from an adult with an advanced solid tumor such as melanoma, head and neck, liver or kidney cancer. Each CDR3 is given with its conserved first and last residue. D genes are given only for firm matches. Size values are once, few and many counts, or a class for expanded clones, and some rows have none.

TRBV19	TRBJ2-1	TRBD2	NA	TGTGCCAGTCGGGGACTAGCGGGCTCGGAAAATGAGCAGTTCTTC	CASRGLAGSENEQFF
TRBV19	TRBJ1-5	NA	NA	TGTGCCAGTAGTGCCAAGCAAGGGACTTATTTTAGCAATCAGCCCCAGCATTTT	CASSAKQGTYFSNQPQHF
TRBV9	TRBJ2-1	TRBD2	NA	TGTGCCAGCAGCCAAGGACTAGCCGGGAGGGAGATGAATGAGCAGTTCTTC	CASSQGLAGREMNEQFF
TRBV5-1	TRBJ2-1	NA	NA	TGCGCCAGCAGACCGACGGGAGTTAGCTCCTCCAATGAGCAGTTCTTC	CASRPTGVSSSNEQFF
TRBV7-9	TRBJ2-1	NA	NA	TGTGCCAGCAGCCCGGCGTCGCATGGTCGTGAGCAGTTCTTC	CASSPASHGREQFF
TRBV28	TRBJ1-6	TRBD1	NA	TGTGCCAGCGGACAGGGGGATTCACCCCTCCACTTT	CASGQGDSPLHF
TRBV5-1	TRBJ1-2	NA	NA	TGCGCCAGCAGCTACGACGGCGACTATGGCTACACCTTC	CASSYDGDYGYTF
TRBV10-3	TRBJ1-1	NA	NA	TGTGCCATCAAAGGGCAGGGGAGTGACACTGAAGCTTTCTTT	CAIKGQGSDTEAFF
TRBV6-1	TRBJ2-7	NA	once	TGTGCCAGCAGTGAAATTGGCTACGAGCAGTACTTC	CASSEIGYEQYF
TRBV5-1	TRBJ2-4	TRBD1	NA	TGCGCCAGCAGCTTAGACAGGGTCGGCATTCAGTACTTC	CASSLDRVGIQYF
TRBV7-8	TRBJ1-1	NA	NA	TGTGCCAGCAGCTTACCCGGGAGGATGAACACTGAAGCTTTCTTT	CASSLPGRMNTEAFF
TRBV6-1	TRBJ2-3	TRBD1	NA	TGTGCCAGCAGTCCGACAGGGTTTACAGATACGCAGTATTTT	CASSPTGFTDTQYF
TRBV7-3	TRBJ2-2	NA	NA	TGTGCCAGCAGCCCCGGGACGGCCACCGGGGAGCTGTTTTTT	CASSPGTATGELFF
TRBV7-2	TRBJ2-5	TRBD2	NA	TGTGCCAGCAGCAAAGGACTAGCGGGAGCGGGAGAGACCCAGTACTTC	CASSKGLAGAGETQYF
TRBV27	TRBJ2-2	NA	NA	TGTGCCAGCAGTTTAGGCAGGGTGCGAGACACCGGGGAGCTGTTTTTT	CASSLGRVRDTGELFF
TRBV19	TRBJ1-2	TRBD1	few	TGTGCCAGTACGGGACAGGGACTGGACTATGGCTACACCTTC	CASTGQGLDYGYTF
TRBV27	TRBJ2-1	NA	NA	TGTGCCAGCACTCGCCTAAGGGTACAGGGTAAAAATGAGCAGTTCTTC	CASTRLRVQGKNEQFF
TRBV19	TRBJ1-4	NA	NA	TGTGCCAGTAGTCTAAAGGCTCTCACAGGTGAAAAACTGTTTTTT	CASSLKALTGEKLFF
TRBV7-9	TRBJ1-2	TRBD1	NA	TGTGCCAGCAGCCTCGGACAGGGGGCGAGTTATGGCTACACCTTC	CASSLGQGASYGYTF
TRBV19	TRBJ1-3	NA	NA	TGTGCCAGCCTCACAGGGTCTGGAAACACCATATATTTT	CASLTGSGNTIYF
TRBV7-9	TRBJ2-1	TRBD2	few	TGTGCCAGCAGCCCGGGGGGGTGGTACAATGAGCAGTTCTTC	CASSPGGWYNEQFF
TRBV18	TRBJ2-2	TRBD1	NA	TGTGCCAGCTCACCCGGACAGGGAAACACCGGGGAGCTGTTTTTT	CASSPGQGNTGELFF
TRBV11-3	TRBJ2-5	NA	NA	TGTGGCCTCGTTCTAGAGACCCAGTACTTC	CGLVLETQYF
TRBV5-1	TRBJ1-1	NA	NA	TGCGCCAGCAGCTTGGGGGCGGGATACACTGAAGCTTTCTTT	CASSLGAGYTEAFF
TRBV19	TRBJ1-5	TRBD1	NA	TGTGCCAGTAGTGCTTCCCGGGACAGGGGATTCGTTCAGCCCCAGCATTTT	CASSASRDRGFVQPQHF
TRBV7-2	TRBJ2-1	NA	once	TGTGCCAGCAGCGTTACCAACTCTTACAATGAGCAGTTCTTC	CASSVTNSYNEQFF
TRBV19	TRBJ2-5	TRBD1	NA	TGTGCCAGTACCCCAGGACAGGGGGCGCGGGAGACCCAGTACTTC	CASTPGQGARETQYF
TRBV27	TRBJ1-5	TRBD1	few	TGTGCCAGCCGACGAGGGACAGGGGAGGGCAATCAGCCCCAGCATTTT	CASRRGTGEGNQPQHF
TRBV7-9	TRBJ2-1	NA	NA	TGTGCCAGCAGCCCGAGTTTTCGGGAGAGTCCCTACAATGAGCAGTTCTTC	CASSPSFRESPYNEQFF
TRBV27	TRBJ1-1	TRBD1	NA	TGTGCCAGCAGTCCCCGGACAGGTGCGGGGGGCACTGAAGCTTTCTTT	CASSPRTGAGGTEAFF
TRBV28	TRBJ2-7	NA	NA	TGTGCCAGCAGTTCTCCCAGCGAGCAGTACTTC	CASSSPSEQYF
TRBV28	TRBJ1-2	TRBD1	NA	TGTGCCAGTTATGACCCGGGACAGGGGTTTTACTATGGCTACACCTTC	CASYDPGQGFYYGYTF
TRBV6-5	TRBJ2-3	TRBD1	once	TGTGCCAGCAGTGGACAGGGGACAGATACGCAGTATTTT	CASSGQGTDTQYF
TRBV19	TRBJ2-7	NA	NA	TGTGCCAGCGGGGGGCAGGTCGAATACGAGCAGTACTTC	CASGGQVEYEQYF
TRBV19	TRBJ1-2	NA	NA	TGTGCCAGTAGTCCCTCGACAGCTAACTATGGCTACACCTTC	CASSPSTANYGYTF
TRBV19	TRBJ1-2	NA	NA	TGTGCCAGTCTCCCCGGGCAGGGCCGGTGGTATGGCTACACCTTC	CASLPGQGRWYGYTF
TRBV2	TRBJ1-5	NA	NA	TGTGCCAGCAGTGAAGAGGGGGGCGGTCAGCCCCAGCATTTT	CASSEEGGGQPQHF
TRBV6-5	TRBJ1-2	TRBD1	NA	TGTGCCAGCAGTTCCCGGACAGGGGGAATCTATGGCTACACCTTC	CASSSRTGGIYGYTF
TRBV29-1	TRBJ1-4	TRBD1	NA	TGCAGCGTGCTACCGGGACAGGGTTGGGGAGAAAAACTGTTTTTT	CSVLPGQGWGEKLFF
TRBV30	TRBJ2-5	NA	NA	TGTGCCTCAGGGATGAGAGAGACCCAGTACTTC	CASGMRETQYF
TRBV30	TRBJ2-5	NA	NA	TGTGCCTGGAGTGCCCCAGGGGAGGTAGAGACCCAGTACTTC	CAWSAPGEVETQYF
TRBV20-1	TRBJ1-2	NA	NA	TGCAGTGCAGCCGAGAGGTTTGGCTACACCTTC	CSAAERFGYTF
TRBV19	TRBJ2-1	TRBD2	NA	TGTGCCAGTCGGACTAGCGGATTAACCAATGAGCAGTTCTTC	CASRTSGLTNEQFF
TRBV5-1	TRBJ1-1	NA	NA	TGCGCCAGCAGGTTAGGGGTGGTCATGAACACTGAAGCTTTCTTT	CASRLGVVMNTEAFF
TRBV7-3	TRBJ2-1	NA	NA	TGTGCCAGCAGCTCCGGAACGGGCGATGAGCAGTTCTTC	CASSSGTGDEQFF
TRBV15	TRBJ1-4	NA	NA	TGTGCCACCAGCAGGGCTCCGGGTGAAAAACTGTTTTTT	CATSRAPGEKLFF
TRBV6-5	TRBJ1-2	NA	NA	TGTGCCAGCAGTTACGCTGGTGCGGGCAGAGACTATGGCTACACCTTC	CASSYAGAGRDYGYTF
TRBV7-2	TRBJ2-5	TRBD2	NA	TGTGCCAGCAGCTTAGCCGCTAGCGGGGTCCAAGAGACCCAGTACTTC	CASSLAASGVQETQYF